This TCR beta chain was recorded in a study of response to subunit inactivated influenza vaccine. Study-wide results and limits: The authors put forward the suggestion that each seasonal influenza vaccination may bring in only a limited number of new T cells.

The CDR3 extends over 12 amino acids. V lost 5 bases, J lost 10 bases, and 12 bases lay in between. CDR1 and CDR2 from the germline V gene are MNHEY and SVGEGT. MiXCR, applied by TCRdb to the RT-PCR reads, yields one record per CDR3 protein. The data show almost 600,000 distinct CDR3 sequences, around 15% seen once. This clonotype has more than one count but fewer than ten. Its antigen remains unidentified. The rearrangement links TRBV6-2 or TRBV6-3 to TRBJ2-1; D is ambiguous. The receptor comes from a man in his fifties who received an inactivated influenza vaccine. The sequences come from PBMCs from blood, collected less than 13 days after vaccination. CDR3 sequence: CASSTRTYEQFF. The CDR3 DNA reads TGTGCCAGCAGTACACGGACGTACGAGCAGTTCTTC.